These 6 T cell receptor beta chains were sequenced from one sample in a study of blood T cell repertoires in COVID-19. TCRdb's table, derived via immunoSEQ multiplex PCR, lists solely in-frame clones and lacks some. The sample records approximately 140,000 clones, around 84% being singletons. Sequencing was done on a sample of PBMCs or T cells enriched from blood (not recorded which). These TCRs come from a woman between 50 and 59 years old who had been exposed to COVID-19.

The CDR3 bases are TGTGCCAGCAGGTGGGACAGCTCCTACAATGAGCAGTTCTTC. It is translated as CASRWDSSYNEQFF. The chain couples TRBV7-2 to TRBJ2-1; 7 nucleotides align to TRBD1. Trimming cost V 6 bases and J 0 bases; bases outside gene matches: 2. Germline V gene sequence: CDR1 SGHTA, CDR2 FQGNSA. The CDR3 extends over 14 amino acids.

The rearrangement links TRBV7-9 to TRBJ1-2, with TRBD1 matching 7 bases. Germline V gene lookup returns CDR1 SEHNR and CDR2 FQNEAQ (reference sequence). V lost 7 bases to trimming and J lost 2 bases; unmatched junction nucleotides: 10. The CDR3 loop spans 15 amino acids. The CDR3 nucleotides are TGTGCCAGCACCTCCCGGGACAGCCCAAACTATGGCTACACCTTC. Translating it yields CASTSRDSPNYGYTF. Filled out from reference TRBV7-9 and TRBJ1-2, the complete variable domain reads DTGVSQNPRHKITKRGQNVTFRCDPISEHNRLYWYRQTLGQGPEFLTYFQNEAQLEKSRLLSDRFSAERPKGSFSTLEIQRTEQGDSAMYLCASTSRDSPNYGYTFGSGTRLTVV.

The chain uses TRBV25-1 and TRBJ2-1; D perhaps matches TRBD2 (7 bases). Germline assignment: CDR1 MGHDK and CDR2 SYGVNS. Trimming shortened V by 1 base and J by 5 bases, and 15 bases separated the two germline ends. This CDR3 is built from 16 residues. For the CDR3, the DNA is TGTGCCAGCAGTGAATTTACGGGGGGCCGGGACAATGAGCAGTTCTTC. Translated, it gives CASSEFTGGRDNEQFF. Using reference TRBV25-1 and TRBJ2-1 for the parts outside the CDR3, the full variable domain is EADIYQTPRYLVIGTGKKITLECSQTMGHDKMYWYQQDPGMELHLIHYSYGVNSTEKGDLSSESTVSRIRTEHFPLTLESARPSHTSQYLCASSEFTGGRDNEQFFGPGTRLTVL.

This sequence joins TRBV18 and TRBJ1-1, with D perhaps matching TRBD1 (6 bases). Germline V gene lookup returns CDR1 KGHSH and CDR2 LQKENI. The CDR3 has 15 residues. V was cut by 3 bases and J by 6 bases, with 17 bases left in between. In DNA form, the CDR3 reads TGTGCCAGCTCACCCTGGATAGAGAACAGGGCTGAAGCTTTCTTT. Encoded protein: CASSPWIENRAEAFF.

This clone was recorded only once. The rearrangement links TRBV29-1 to TRBJ2-2; D might be TRBD2 (5 bases). V shed 4 bases and J shed 4 bases, with 10 bases lying between them. The CDR3 has 13 residues. CDR1 is SQVTM and CDR2 is ANQGSEA in the germline V gene. CDR3 DNA: TGCAGCGTTGTCGAGGGTCCCACCGGGGAGCTGTTTTTT. Amino acids: CSVVEGPTGELFF.

This rearrangement joins TRBV2 to TRBJ1-1; weak D call: TRBD1 (5 bases). The V gene lost 6 bases and the J gene lost 5 bases, with 16 bases spanning the gap. This CDR3 is built from 14 residues. Germline assignment: CDR1 SNHLY and CDR2 FYNNEI. DNA for the CDR3: TGTGCCAGCAGGCTGCGCGCAGGGATGACTGAAGCTTTCTTT. This sequence encodes CASRLRAGMTEAFF.